The 10 T cell receptor beta chains below all came from one sample that was sequenced in a study of blood T cell repertoires in COVID-19. Some clones are missing from TCRdb's copy, which holds only in-frame ones; the method was immunoSEQ multiplex PCR. The sample consists of roughly 380,000 clones, 87% of them appearing once. The sequencing input was PBMCs or T cells enriched from blood (not recorded which). These TCRs come from a young man who had recovered from COVID-19.

The rearrangement uses TRBV6-5 and TRBJ1-5, with D maybe TRBD1 (5 bases). CDR1 and CDR2 from the germline V gene are MNHEY and SVGAGI. The CDR3 sequence is 14 residues long. The V end lost 2 bases, the J end lost 6 bases, and 11 bases lay between the germline ends. The CDR3 reads CASSYLRAGQPQHF. The CDR3 coding sequence is TGTGCCAGCAGTTACCTCAGGGCTGGTCAGCCCCAGCATTTT.

The chain recombines TRBV7-3 with TRBJ2-3; TRBD1 matches at 7 bases. The germline V gene encodes CDR1 SGHTA and CDR2 FQGTGA. Germline trimming cut 5 bases from V and 4 bases from J; bases unmatched to any gene: 9. This CDR3 region has 15 residues. The CDR3 DNA is TGTGCCAGCAGCATAGGGGGCCGGTCTTCAGATACGCAGTATTTT. The encoded protein is CASSIGGRSSDTQYF. Together with reference TRBV7-3 and TRBJ2-3, the CDR3 gives the full variable domain: GAGVSQTPSNKVTEKGKYVELRCDPISGHTALYWYRQSLGQGPEFLIYFQGTGAADDSGLPNDRFFAVRPEGSVSTLKIQRTERGDSAVYLCASSIGGRSSDTQYFGPGTRLTVL.

The chain links TRBV10-3 to TRBJ1-2; D gene unclear. Germline V CDR1 and CDR2: ENHRY, SYGVKD. The CDR3 runs 12 residues. V lost 0 bases, J lost 8 bases, and 7 bases lay in between. The CDR3 here is CAISESKRGYTF. CDR3 sequence (DNA): TGTGCCATCAGTGAGTCGAAGAGGGGCTACACCTTC.

Of note for this clone: Different DNA sequences within this sample yield the same CDR3. This chain joins TRBV5-1 and TRBJ2-3; D is ambiguous. Germline V gene data show CDR1 as SGHRS and CDR2 as YFSETQ. With 0 bases removed from V and 2 bases from J, the gap between germline ends came to 7 bases. The CDR3 consists of 14 residues. The CDR3 bases are TGCGCCAGCAGCTTGGGGCAGTACACAGATACGCAGTATTTT. Amino acid sequence: CASSLGQYTDTQYF. The full variable domain, in which reference TRBV5-1 and TRBJ2-3 provide the parts outside the CDR3, is KAGVTQTPRYLIKTRGQQVTLSCSPISGHRSVSWYQQTPGQGLQFLFEYFSETQRNKGNFPGRFSGRQFSNSRSEMNVSTLELGDSALYLCASSLGQYTDTQYFGPGTRLTVL.

The J gene is TRBJ1-1, the V gene TRBV7-6; a possible D gene is TRBD1 (6 bases). Trimming removed 5 bases at V and 1 base at J, with 11 bases between. Per the germline V gene, CDR1 is SGHVS and CDR2 is FNYEAQ. The CDR3 has 14 residues. The CDR3 DNA reads TGTGCCAGCAGCGCAGGGGCTCCGAACACTGAAGCTTTCTTT. Translation gives CASSAGAPNTEAFF.

CDR3 sequence reads: CASSFWARGTEAFF. The CDR3 DNA follows: TGTGCCAGCAGCTTTTGGGCCCGGGGCACTGAAGCTTTCTTT. The gene calls are TRBV5-4 and TRBJ1-1; D gene uncertain. CDR3 length: 14 residues. V gave up 2 bases and J gave up 4 bases, with 12 bases separating them. Germline V CDR1 and CDR2: SGHNT, YYREEE (reference sequence).

The chain recombines TRBV2 with TRBJ1-2; 8 positions agree with TRBD1. Germline lookup yields CDR1 SNHLY and CDR2 FYNNEI. This CDR3 has 13 residues. Trimming cost V 6 bases and J 8 bases; bases outside gene matches: 8. The CDR3 coding sequence is TGTGCCAGCAGGCAGGGGGCCGGGGAGGGCTACACCTTC. Amino acids: CASRQGAGEGYTF.

J is TRBJ1-1 and V is TRBV19; tentatively, D is TRBD1 (5 bases). The CDR3 has 14 residues. Per the germline V gene, CDR1 is LNHDA and CDR2 is SQIVND (reference sequence). V was cut by 7 bases and J by 4 bases, with 16 bases left in between. CDR3 nucleotides: TGTGCCAGTACTGCAGGGCCCGGGGGCACTGAAGCTTTCTTT. This sequence encodes CASTAGPGGTEAFF.

The V gene is TRBV10-1, the J gene TRBJ2-1; 8 bases line up with TRBD2. CDR1 is WNHNN and CDR2 is SYGVQD in the germline V gene (reference sequence). Unmatched junction bases numbered 3, after V lost 2 bases and J lost 0 bases. The CDR3 is 16 amino acids. As DNA, the CDR3 is TGCGCCAGCAGTGAGGTAGCGGGGAGCTCCTACAATGAGCAGTTCTTC. Translated, it gives CASSEVAGSSYNEQFF.

The chain employs TRBV7-8 and TRBJ1-3, with a tentative D call TRBD1 (6 bases). The CDR3 extends over 15 amino acids. V was trimmed by 5 bases and J by 5 bases, leaving 16 bases between them. Per germline, CDR1 SGHVS and CDR2 FQNEAQ. The DNA for the CDR3 is TGTGCCAGCAGCCCTTCACAAGGACAGAGAAACACCATATATTTT. Protein: CASSPSQGQRNTIYF.